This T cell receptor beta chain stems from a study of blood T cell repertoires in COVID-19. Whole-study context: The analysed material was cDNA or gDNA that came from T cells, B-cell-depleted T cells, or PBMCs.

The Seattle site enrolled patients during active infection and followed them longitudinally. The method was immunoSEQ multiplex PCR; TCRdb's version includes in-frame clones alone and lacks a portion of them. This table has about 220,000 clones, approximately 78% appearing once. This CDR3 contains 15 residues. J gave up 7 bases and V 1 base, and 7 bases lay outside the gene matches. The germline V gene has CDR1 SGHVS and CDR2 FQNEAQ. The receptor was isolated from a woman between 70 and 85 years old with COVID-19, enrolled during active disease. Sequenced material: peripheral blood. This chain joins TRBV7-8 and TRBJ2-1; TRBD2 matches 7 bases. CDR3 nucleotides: TGTGCCAGCAGCTTAGTTCCCCGACTAGCTAATGAGCAGTTCTTC. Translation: CASSLVPRLANEQFF.